The clone carrying this T cell receptor (beta chain) was seen many times. The sample belongs to a study of CD8 T cells in ankylosing spondylitis. One entry per CDR3 protein results from TCRdb running MiXCR on the 5' RACE reads. The sample contains roughly 250,000 distinct CDR3 sequences, 7.5% to 9% of which appear only once. Trimming cost V 5 bases and J 8 bases, with 18 bases left between them. Germline V gives CDR1 DFQATT, CDR2 SNEGSKA (reference sequence). The CDR3 contains 13 residues. The sequence came from a male donor with ankylosing spondylitis or in good health (not recorded which). The V and J genes are TRBV20-1 and TRBJ1-2, with D possibly matching TRBD1 (6 bases). Sequenced material: blood, either unsorted or a sorted T cell fraction (not recorded which). CDR3 region: CSAPGHSTGGYTF. CDR3 coding DNA: TGCAGTGCTCCGGGACACTCAACGGGCGGCTACACCTTC.